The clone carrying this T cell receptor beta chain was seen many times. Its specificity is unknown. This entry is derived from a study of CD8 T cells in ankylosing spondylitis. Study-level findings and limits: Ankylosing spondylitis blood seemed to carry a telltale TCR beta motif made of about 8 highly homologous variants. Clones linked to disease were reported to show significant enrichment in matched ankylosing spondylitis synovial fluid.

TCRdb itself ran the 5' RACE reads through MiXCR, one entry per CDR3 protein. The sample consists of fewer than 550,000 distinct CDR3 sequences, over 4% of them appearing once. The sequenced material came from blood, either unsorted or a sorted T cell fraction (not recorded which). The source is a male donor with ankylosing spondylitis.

CDR3 region: CASSWMGPQGDSYNEQFF. The CDR3 nucleotides are TGTGCCAGCAGCTGGATGGGGCCACAGGGGGACTCCTACAATGAGCAGTTCTTC. The J gene is TRBJ2-1, the V gene TRBV11-2; 8 nucleotides match TRBD1. V trimming: 4 bases; J trimming: 0 bases; junction bases outside the gene matches: 11. Germline V gives CDR1 SGHAT, CDR2 FQNNGV. The CDR3 sequence is 18 residues long.